This TCR beta chain comes out of a study of early T cells in non-severe SARS-CoV-2 infection. Whole-study context: The sequenced material was bulk RNA from unsorted whole blood, and its chains were unpaired. Study-level results: Clonotype matching in VDJdb favored anti-spike CD8 responses and did not capture private and CD4 specificities.

This clonotype was picked up a small number of times. As yet, its antigen is unknown. The V gene end was trimmed by 2 bases and the J gene end by 4 bases; junction bases not matched to a gene: 6. Germline-derived CDR1 and CDR2 are MDHEN and SYDVKM. The CDR3 has 15 amino acids. Tagging with unique molecular identifiers was applied to individual cDNA molecules. TCRdb re-called the 5' RACE reads through MiXCR, storing one row per CDR3 protein. This sample yields some 50,000 distinct CDR3 sequences, of which about 5.3% are seen a single time; approximately 5.1% belongs to the top ten. This TCR was sampled from an adult who was a healthcare worker with PCR-confirmed SARS-CoV-2 infection or an uninfected control (not recorded which). This chain links TRBV28 with TRBJ2-7; 9 bases line up with TRBD2. Specimen: whole blood, collected at baseline. In DNA, the CDR3 is TGTGCCAGCAGTTTACTACTAGCGGGTTATTACGAGCAGTACTTC. As protein: CASSLLLAGYYEQYF.